These T cell receptor beta chains were read from a single sample in a study of blood T cell repertoires in COVID-19. TCRdb's copy holds only in-frame clones and misses some; the assay was immunoSEQ multiplex PCR. The data hold about 260,000 clones, with 85% to 90% observed a single time. Sequenced material: peripheral blood. Receptors originate from a human donor in a cohort sampled during active COVID-19. Each CDR3 is given with its conserved first and last residue. The D gene is left open where the match is weak. Size values are once, few and many counts, or a class for expanded clones, and some rows have none.

j_call | d_call | clone_size | v_call | cdr3_nt | cdr3_aa
TRBJ1-5 | - | - | TRBV10-3 | TGTGCCATCAGTGACGGTTCTACGTATCAGCCCCAGCATTTT | CAISDGSTYQPQHF
TRBJ1-4 | TRBD1 | - | TRBV2 | TGTGCCAGCAGTGAGAGACAGGGCCTTATTGGGAAACTGTTTTTT | CASSERQGLIGKLFF
TRBJ1-5 | - | - | TRBV15 | TGTGCCACCAGCAGAGATGTGGCAGTTAATAATCAGCCCCAGCATTTT | CATSRDVAVNNQPQHF
TRBJ2-5 | TRBD2 | - | TRBV10-3 | TGTGCCATCAGCCAATCCGGGACTACTCAAGAGACCCAGTACTTC | CAISQSGTTQETQYF
TRBJ2-7 | TRBD1 | - | TRBV4-1 | TGCGCCAGCAGCCACCCGGGACAGGTATCCTACGAGCAGTACTTC | CASSHPGQVSYEQYF
TRBJ2-7 | - | - | TRBV5-1 | TGCGCCAGCAGCTTGGAGGGGGTTGGGGAGCAGTACTTC | CASSLEGVGEQYF
TRBJ1-2 | - | - | TRBV4-1 | TGCGCCAGCAGCCATCTGGGAGGGACGGCGAACTATGGCTACACCTTC | CASSHLGGTANYGYTF
TRBJ2-3 | TRBD2 | - | TRBV19 | TGTGCCAGTAGTATCTTGTATCCTGGACTAGCCTTTTCAGATACGCAGTATTTT | CASSILYPGLAFSDTQYF
TRBJ1-4 | - | - | TRBV29-1 | TGCAGCGTTGTGGACAGAACTAATGAAAAACTGTTTTTT | CSVVDRTNEKLFF
TRBJ2-5 | TRBD2 | - | TRBV6-2/TRBV6-3 | TGTGCCAGCAGTTTAGCGGGTCCAGAGACCCAGTACTTC | CASSLAGPETQYF
TRBJ1-3 | TRBD1 | - | TRBV29-1 | TGCAGCGCTTCCGGGACAGCTGGAAACACCATATATTTT | CSASGTAGNTIYF
TRBJ1-1 | TRBD1 | - | TRBV7-3 | TGTGCCAGCAGCCTCCGACAGGGCGGGGAAATGAACACTGAAGCTTTCTTT | CASSLRQGGEMNTEAFF
TRBJ2-7 | TRBD1 | - | TRBV18 | TGTGCCAGCTCACCCCGCCTGGACAGGACCTACGAGCAGTACTTC | CASSPRLDRTYEQYF
TRBJ1-1 | - | - | TRBV7-8 | TGTGCCAGCAGCTCCCAGGGAGGATTGAACACTGAAGCTTTCTTT | CASSSQGGLNTEAFF
TRBJ2-7 | - | - | TRBV27 | TGTGCCAGCAGTTCCAGCTACGAGCAGTACTTC | CASSSSYEQYF
TRBJ2-2 | TRBD2 | once | TRBV5-6 | TGTGCCAGCAGCCTCACTAGCGTGAGAACCGGGGAGCTGTTTTTT | CASSLTSVRTGELFF
TRBJ2-2 | - | - | TRBV25-1 | TGTGCCAGCAGTGCTAGCCTCAACACCGGGGAGCTGTTTTTT | CASSASLNTGELFF
TRBJ1-3 | TRBD1 | - | TRBV6-5 | TGTGCCAGCAGTTACGCAGGGGGCGCAGGAAACACCATATATTTT | CASSYAGGAGNTIYF
TRBJ2-4 | TRBD2 | - | TRBV15 | TGTGCCACCAGCAGAGAGCGGGAGGGCCTCCTAGAGAAAAACATTCAGTACTTC | CATSREREGLLEKNIQYF
TRBJ1-1 | TRBD1 | - | TRBV2 | TGTGCCAGCAGCCGGGACAGCAACACTGAAGCTTTCTTT | CASSRDSNTEAFF
TRBJ2-5 | - | - | TRBV14 | TGTGCCAGCAGCCAATCAAGCTTAGCCCAGTACTTC | CASSQSSLAQYF
TRBJ2-2 | - | - | TRBV6-5 | TGTGCCAGCATTACAGGGATCACCGGGGAGCTGTTTTTT | CASITGITGELFF
TRBJ1-6 | - | - | TRBV3-1/TRBV3-2 | TGTGCCAGCAGCCGCAAGGGGTCTGGGATCTCCTATAATTCACCCCTCCACTTT | CASSRKGSGISYNSPLHF
TRBJ2-1 | TRBD2 | - | TRBV7-2 | TGTGCCAGCAGCTTAGGACTAGCGGGAGGGCACAATGAGCAGTTCTTC | CASSLGLAGGHNEQFF
TRBJ2-1 | - | - | TRBV7-9 | TGTGCCAGCTTAGGACGAGAAGGAGGGCCTCATTACAATGAGCAGTTCTTC | CASLGREGGPHYNEQFF
TRBJ2-3 | TRBD2 | once | TRBV11-2 | TGTGCCAGCAGCTCCCGACTAGCGGGGGGGTCTAGCACAGATACGCAGTATTTT | CASSSRLAGGSSTDTQYF
TRBJ2-5 | - | - | TRBV15 | TGTGCCACCAGCAGAGACCCCCGGGATCGAGGGTACCAAGAGACCCAGTACTTC | CATSRDPRDRGYQETQYF
TRBJ2-7 | - | - | TRBV5-1 | TGCGCCAGCAGCCGGGACTTTGTGCAGGGAGAGCAGTACTTC | CASSRDFVQGEQYF
TRBJ2-5 | TRBD1 | - | TRBV28 | TGTGCCAGCAGTTTAGGGGGGACAGGAGGGAGGACCCAGTACTTC | CASSLGGTGGRTQYF
TRBJ1-1 | TRBD1 | - | TRBV9 | TGTGCCAGCAGCGCCCGAGGGACAGGGAGTACTGAAGCTTTCTTT | CASSARGTGSTEAFF
TRBJ1-5 | - | - | TRBV3-1/TRBV3-2 | TGTGCCAGCAGCCCAGCGCAGGGTGCTCAGCCCCAGCATTTT | CASSPAQGAQPQHF
TRBJ1-5 | - | - | TRBV5-5 | TGTGCCAGCAGCCAATCGGGGAGTAATCAGCCCCAGCATTTT | CASSQSGSNQPQHF
TRBJ2-7 | TRBD2 | once | TRBV5-1 | TGCGCCAGCAGCTTGGAGGCAGCGGGGAGTGGGGAGCAGTACTTC | CASSLEAAGSGEQYF
TRBJ2-3 | - | - | TRBV11-3 | TGTGCCAGCAGCTTAGATGGGCTAGCAGCCGCCACAGATACGCAGTATTTT | CASSLDGLAAATDTQYF
TRBJ2-2 | - | - | TRBV21-1 | TGTGCCAGCAGCAAAGGCCTTCTCGCGGGAGGCGACACCGGGGAGCTGTTTTTT | CASSKGLLAGGDTGELFF
TRBJ2-5 | - | - | TRBV28 | TGTGCCAGCGCGGGGACCAGTGGGGAGACCCAGTACTTC | CASAGTSGETQYF
TRBJ1-2 | TRBD1 | - | TRBV15 | TGTGCCACCAGCAGAGCAGGACAGGGGGATGGCTACACCTTC | CATSRAGQGDGYTF
TRBJ1-1 | - | - | TRBV6-5 | TGTGCCAGCACCACAGCGGGAGGCGCTGAAGCTTTCTTT | CASTTAGGAEAFF
TRBJ1-3 | TRBD1 | - | TRBV7-2 | TGTGCCAGCAGCGCAGGACAGGGAGACACCATATATTTT | CASSAGQGDTIYF
TRBJ2-1 | TRBD2 | - | TRBV7-2 | TGTGCCAGCAGCCCCGTGGGGAGCGGGGGTGAGCAGTTCTTC | CASSPVGSGGEQFF
TRBJ2-3 | TRBD1 | - | TRBV28 | TGTGCCAGCAGCACCCGAGGACAGGGGGATACGCAGTATTTT | CASSTRGQGDTQYF
TRBJ1-1 | - | - | TRBV7-9 | TGTGCCAGCAGCTTAGGCGGGACCTATGAAGCTTTCTTT | CASSLGGTYEAFF
TRBJ2-5 | TRBD2 | - | TRBV10-3 | TGTGCCATCAGTGGTCTAGCGGGAGGGCCCGGGACCCAGTACTTC | CAISGLAGGPGTQYF
TRBJ2-1 | - | - | TRBV12-3/TRBV12-4 | TGTGCCAGCAGCATACAGGGTTCCAATGAGCAGTTCTTC | CASSIQGSNEQFF
TRBJ2-7 | TRBD2 | - | TRBV7-8 | TGTGCCAGCAGCCCGTGGGGAGGGCGCTCGGGCGAGCAGTACTTC | CASSPWGGRSGEQYF
TRBJ2-7 | - | - | TRBV6-5 | TGTGCCAGCAGTTCGTCCAGCTCTTCCTTAGCCCAAGAGCAGTACTTC | CASSSSSSSLAQEQYF
TRBJ2-7 | - | - | TRBV27 | TGTGCCAGCAGTAGCCGTGGAGCTTACTCCTACGAGCAGTACTTC | CASSSRGAYSYEQYF
TRBJ2-5 | - | - | TRBV7-2 | TGTGCCAGCAGCTGGGGGGCGGGGGATGGGACCCAGTACTTC | CASSWGAGDGTQYF
TRBJ2-5 | TRBD1 | - | TRBV18 | TGTGCCAGCGCGGGACAGGGGGGCCAAGAGACCCAGTACTTC | CASAGQGGQETQYF
TRBJ1-4 | TRBD1 | - | TRBV6-1 | TGTGCCAGCAGTGAAAGCTGGACAGGGAAACTGTTTTTT | CASSESWTGKLFF
TRBJ2-1 | TRBD2 | - | TRBV5-4 | TGTGCCAGCAGTGATAGCGGGAGCGTCAATGAGCAGTTCTTC | CASSDSGSVNEQFF
TRBJ2-7 | TRBD2 | - | TRBV11-3 | TGTGCCAGCAGCCACGGGGGGTCGGGCGAGCAGTACTTC | CASSHGGSGEQYF